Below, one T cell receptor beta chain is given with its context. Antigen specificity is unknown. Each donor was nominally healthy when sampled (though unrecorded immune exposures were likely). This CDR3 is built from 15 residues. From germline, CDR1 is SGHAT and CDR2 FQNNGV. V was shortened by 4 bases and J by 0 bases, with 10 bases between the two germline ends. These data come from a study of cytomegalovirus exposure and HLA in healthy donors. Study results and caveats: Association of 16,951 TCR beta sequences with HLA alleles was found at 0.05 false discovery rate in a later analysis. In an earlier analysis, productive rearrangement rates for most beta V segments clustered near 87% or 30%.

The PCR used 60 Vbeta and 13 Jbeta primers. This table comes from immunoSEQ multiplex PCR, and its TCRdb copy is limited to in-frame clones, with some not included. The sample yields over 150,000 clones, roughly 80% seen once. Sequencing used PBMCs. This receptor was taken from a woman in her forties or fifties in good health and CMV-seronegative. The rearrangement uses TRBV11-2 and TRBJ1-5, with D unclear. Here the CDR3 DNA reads TGTGCCAGCAGCTCAGAATATCCTAGCAATCAGCCCCAGCATTTT. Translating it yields CASSSEYPSNQPQHF.